This T cell receptor beta chain was captured in a study of T cells in Graves' hyperthyroidism and ophthalmopathy. Authors of the study amplified TCR beta CDR3 regions from RNA transcripts. Initially, a first-round RT-PCR of the TCR CDR3 employed the HTBI primer set. TCRdb called the multiplex PCR reads again in MiXCR, with one record for every CDR3 protein. Of hundreds of thousands of distinct CDR3 sequences listed, over 15% are singletons. The study left out patients who had uncontrolled infection, other autoimmune disease, pregnancy or lactation. The authors took PBMCs from roughly 10 ml fresh peripheral blood. This clonotype was detected ten times or more. The TCR was taken from a woman between 45 and 65 years old with Graves' hyperthyroidism that later progressed to Graves' ophthalmopathy. Sequences were obtained from blood.

The CDR3 loop is CASSEDGLWSSYNEQFF. The CDR3 DNA follows: TGTGCCAGCAGTGAAGATGGCCTGTGGAGCTCCTACAATGAGCAGTTCTTC. The J gene is TRBJ2-1, the V gene TRBV2; D ambiguous. V was clipped by 1 base and J by 0 bases, with 13 bases between them. The CDR3 loop spans 17 amino acids. Germline V CDR1 and CDR2: SNHLY, FYNNEI.